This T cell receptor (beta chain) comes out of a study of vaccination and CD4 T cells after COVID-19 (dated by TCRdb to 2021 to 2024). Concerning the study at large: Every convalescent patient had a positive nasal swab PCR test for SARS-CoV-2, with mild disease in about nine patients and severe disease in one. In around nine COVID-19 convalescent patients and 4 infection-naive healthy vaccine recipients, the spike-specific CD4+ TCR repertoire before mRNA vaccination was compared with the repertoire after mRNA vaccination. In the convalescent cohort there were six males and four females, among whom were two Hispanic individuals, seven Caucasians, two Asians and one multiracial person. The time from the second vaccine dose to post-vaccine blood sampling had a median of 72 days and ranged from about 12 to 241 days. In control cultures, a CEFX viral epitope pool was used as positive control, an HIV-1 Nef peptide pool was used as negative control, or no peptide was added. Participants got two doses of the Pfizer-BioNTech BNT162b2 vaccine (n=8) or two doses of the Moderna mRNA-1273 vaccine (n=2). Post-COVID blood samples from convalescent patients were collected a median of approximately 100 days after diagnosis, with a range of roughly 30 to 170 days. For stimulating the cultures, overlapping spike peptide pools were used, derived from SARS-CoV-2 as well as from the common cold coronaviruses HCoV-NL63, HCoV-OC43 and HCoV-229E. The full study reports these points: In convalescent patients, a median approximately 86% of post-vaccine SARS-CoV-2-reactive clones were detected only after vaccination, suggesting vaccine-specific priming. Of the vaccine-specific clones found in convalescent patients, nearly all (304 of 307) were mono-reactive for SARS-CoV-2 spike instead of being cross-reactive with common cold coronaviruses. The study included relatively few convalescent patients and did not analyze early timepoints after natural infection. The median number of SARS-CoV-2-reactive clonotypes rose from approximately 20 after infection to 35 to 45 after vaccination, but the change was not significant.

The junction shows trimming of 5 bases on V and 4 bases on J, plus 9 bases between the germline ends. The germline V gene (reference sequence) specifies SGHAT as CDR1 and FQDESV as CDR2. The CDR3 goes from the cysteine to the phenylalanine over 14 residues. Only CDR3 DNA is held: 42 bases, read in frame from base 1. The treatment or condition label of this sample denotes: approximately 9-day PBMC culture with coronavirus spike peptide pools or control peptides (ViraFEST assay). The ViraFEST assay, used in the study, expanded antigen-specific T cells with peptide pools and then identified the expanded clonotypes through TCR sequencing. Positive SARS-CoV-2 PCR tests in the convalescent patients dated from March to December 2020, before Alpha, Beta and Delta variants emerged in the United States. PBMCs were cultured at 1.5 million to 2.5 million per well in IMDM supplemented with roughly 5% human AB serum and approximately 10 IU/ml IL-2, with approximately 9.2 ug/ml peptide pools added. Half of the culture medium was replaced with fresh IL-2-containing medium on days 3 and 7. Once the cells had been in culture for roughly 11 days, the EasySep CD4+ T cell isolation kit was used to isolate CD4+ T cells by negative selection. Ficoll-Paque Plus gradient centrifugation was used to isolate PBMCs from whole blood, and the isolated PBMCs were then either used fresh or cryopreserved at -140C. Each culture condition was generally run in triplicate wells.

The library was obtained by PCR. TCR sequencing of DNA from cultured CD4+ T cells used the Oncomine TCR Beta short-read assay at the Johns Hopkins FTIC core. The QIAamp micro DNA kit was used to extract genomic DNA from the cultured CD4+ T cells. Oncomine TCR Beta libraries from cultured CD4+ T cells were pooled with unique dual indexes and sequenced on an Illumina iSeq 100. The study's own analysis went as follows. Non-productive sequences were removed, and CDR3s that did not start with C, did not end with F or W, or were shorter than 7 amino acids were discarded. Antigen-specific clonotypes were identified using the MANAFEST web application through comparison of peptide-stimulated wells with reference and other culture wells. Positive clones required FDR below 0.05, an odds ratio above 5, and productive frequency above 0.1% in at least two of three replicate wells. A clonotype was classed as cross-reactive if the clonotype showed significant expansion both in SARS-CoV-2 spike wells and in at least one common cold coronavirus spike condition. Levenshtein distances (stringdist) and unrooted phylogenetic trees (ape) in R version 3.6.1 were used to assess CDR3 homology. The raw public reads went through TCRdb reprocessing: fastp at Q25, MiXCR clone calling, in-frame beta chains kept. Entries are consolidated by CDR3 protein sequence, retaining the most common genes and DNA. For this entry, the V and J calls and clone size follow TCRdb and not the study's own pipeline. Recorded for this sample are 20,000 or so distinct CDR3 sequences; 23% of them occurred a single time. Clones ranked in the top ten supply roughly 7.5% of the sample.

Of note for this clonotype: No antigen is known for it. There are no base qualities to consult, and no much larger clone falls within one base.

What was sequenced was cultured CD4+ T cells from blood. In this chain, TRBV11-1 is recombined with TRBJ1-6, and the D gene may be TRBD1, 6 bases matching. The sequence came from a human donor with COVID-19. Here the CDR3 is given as CASSRGQYNSPLHF. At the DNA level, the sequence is TGTGCCAGCAGCCGCGGACAGTATAATTCACCCCTCCACTTT.